This TCR beta chain was recorded in a study of blood T cell repertoires in COVID-19. The V end was cut by 6 bases, the J end by 4 bases, with 18 bases between. There are 15 residues in the CDR3. Germline V gene data show CDR1 as MDHEN and CDR2 as SYDVKM. Measured with immunoSEQ multiplex PCR; TCRdb has only the in-frame clones, and not every one. The sample holds about 66,000 clones; approximately 89% are singletons and the top ten take about 6.4%. The sequence derives from an older woman with acute or convalescent COVID-19. Sequencing input: peripheral blood. V usage is TRBV28 and J usage is TRBJ1-1, with TRBD1 as a possible D gene (5 bases). As DNA, the CDR3 is TGTGCCAGCAGACTCGGCCAGGGATTGGGCACTGAAGCTTTCTTT. Translation gives CASRLGQGLGTEAFF.